These 22 T cell receptor beta chains came from one sample sequenced in a study of glioma-infiltrating T cells. The iRepertoire nested amplicon-rescue multiplex PCR amplified TCR alpha and beta CDR3s from RNA. TCRdb processed the multiplex PCR reads anew with MiXCR; each CDR3 protein has one entry. Among some 180,000 distinct CDR3 sequences listed, approximately 30% were seen once. The material sequenced was glioma tissue, nonneoplastic brain tissue, or PBMCs (not recorded which). The receptors shown here come from a human donor with low-grade glioma or glioblastoma, undergoing nonglioma brain surgery, or in good health (not recorded which).

This clonotype was found many times. The chain is built from TRBV15 and TRBJ2-7; D perhaps matches TRBD2 (6 bases). Germline V gene lookup returns CDR1 LNHNV and CDR2 YYDKDF (reference sequence). The CDR3 covers 13 residues. V was shortened by 0 bases and J by 5 bases, with 8 bases between the two germline ends. CDR3 protein: CATSRDPGDEQYF. The DNA of the CDR3 is TGTGCCACCAGCAGAGATCCGGGGGACGAGCAGTACTTC. The full variable domain, completed using reference TRBV15 and TRBJ2-7, is DAMVIQNPRYQVTQFGKPVTLSCSQTLNHNVMYWYQQKSSQAPKLLFHYYDKDFNNEADTPDNFQSRRPNTSFCFLDIRSPGLGDTAMYLCATSRDPGDEQYFGPGTRLTVT.

This clonotype was recorded at least ten times. The chain employs TRBV28 and TRBJ2-7; D may be TRBD1 (5 bases). V was pared by 5 bases and J by 2 bases, with 16 bases between. The CDR3 length is 15 residues. Germline CDR1 is MDHEN and CDR2 is SYDVKM. The CDR3 reads CASSPSGQRPYEQYF. CDR3 nucleotide sequence: TGTGCCAGCAGTCCCTCCGGACAAAGACCCTACGAGCAGTACTTC.

In this sample, this clonotype turned up a few times. Possible read error: a much larger clone is one base away. V gene TRBV20-1 combines with J gene TRBJ2-7, with TRBD2 matching over 8 bases. The CDR3 spans 11 residues. Germline CDR1 DFQATT, CDR2 SNEGSKA (reference sequence). The chain's CDR3 is CNAAGGGEQYF. DNA for the CDR3: TGCAATGCTGCCGGGGGGGGGGAGCAGTACTTC.

In this sample, this clonotype turned up many times. The chain uses TRBV28 and TRBJ1-6, with D possibly being TRBD1 (5 bases). Trimming took 10 bases from V and 7 from J, leaving 17 bases between them. Germline V gene sequence: CDR1 MDHEN, CDR2 SYDVKM. This CDR3 is 14 amino acids long. The CDR3 is CAIPGSGPNSPLHF. CDR3 DNA sequence: TGTGCCATCCCAGGGTCGGGCCCGAATTCACCCCTCCACTTT.

This clonotype was detected ten times or more. The rearrangement uses TRBV7-2 and TRBJ2-1, with 7 bases aligning to TRBD2. The CDR3 extends over 18 amino acids. The V and J ends lost 1 base and 3 bases, in that order; junction bases with no gene match: 12. CDR1 and CDR2 from the germline V gene are SGHTA and FQGNSA. Written as DNA, the CDR3 is TGTGCCAGCAGCTTAGAAATCACGGCGGGAGCCATCTACAATGAGCAGTTCTTC. This encodes CASSLEITAGAIYNEQFF.

This clonotype was detected many times. The rearrangement links TRBV20-1 to TRBJ2-1; weak D call: TRBD2 (6 bases). V was pared by 3 bases and J by 9 bases, with 18 bases between. CDR3 length: 14 amino acids. Germline V gene lookup returns CDR1 DFQATT and CDR2 SNEGSKA (reference sequence). The CDR3: CSASDAGPSREQFF. DNA for the CDR3: TGCAGTGCTAGCGATGCGGGACCCTCCCGTGAGCAGTTCTTC.

In its sample, this clonotype was seen a few times. The chain employs TRBV7-2 and TRBJ2-7, with 10 bases identical to TRBD2. The CDR3 runs to 15 residues. In germline, CDR1 is SGHTA, CDR2 FQGNSA. V shed 2 bases, J shed 5 bases, and the junction held 6 bases outside the gene matches. The CDR3 bases are TGTGCCAGCAGCTTATCTAGCGGGAGTGCCCACGAGCAGTACTTC. It codes for CASSLSSGSAHEQYF. Based on the CDR3 plus reference TRBV7-2 and TRBJ2-7, the full variable domain is GAGVSQSPSNKVTEKGKDVELRCDPISGHTALYWYRQSLGQGLEFLIYFQGNSAPDKSGLPSDRFSAERTGGSVSTLTIQRTQQEDSAVYLCASSLSSGSAHEQYFGPGTRLTVT.

CDR3 DNA: TGTGCCAGCAGCCCGACTAGCGGGAATTCCTACAATGAGCAGTTCTTC. As protein: CASSPTSGNSYNEQFF. The gene calls are TRBV3-1 and TRBJ2-1; TRBD2 matches 11 bases. This CDR3 spans 16 amino acids. Germline CDR1 LGHDT, CDR2 YNNKEL (reference sequence). V dropped 4 bases and J dropped 1; count of bases not matched to a gene: 3.

The sample holds many counts of this clonotype. The chain recombines TRBV24-1 with TRBJ2-1, with 9 nucleotides matching TRBD2. Germline assignment: CDR1 KGHDR and CDR2 SFDVKD. This CDR3 spans 16 amino acids. V shed 3 bases, J shed 3 bases, and the junction held 5 bases outside the gene matches. This chain's CDR3 is CATSDGGLADYNEQFF. CDR3 DNA: TGTGCCACCAGTGATGGGGGACTAGCAGACTACAATGAGCAGTTCTTC.

The table lists this clonotype with a few counts. This sequence joins TRBV29-1 and TRBJ2-7, with 8 bases that match TRBD1. This CDR3 is 14 amino acids long. Germline V CDR1 and CDR2: SQVTM, ANQGSEA. V shed 5 bases, J shed 1 base, and the junction held 7 bases outside the gene matches. CDR3 sequence (DNA): TGCAGCGTTCGGTCGGGACAGGCGTCCTACGAGCAGTACTTC. Protein sequence: CSVRSGQASYEQYF.

This clonotype was seen many times. V usage is TRBV27 and J usage is TRBJ2-5, with TRBD1 identical over 10 bases. This CDR3 is built from 16 residues. Germline V gene sequence: CDR1 MNHEY, CDR2 SMNVEV (reference sequence). The J segment lost 4 bases and the V segment lost 5 bases, leaving 10 bases of the junction unmatched. CDR3 in DNA: TGTGCCAGCAGTCGGATGACAGGGGGCGCAGGAGAGACCCAGTACTTC. Translation: CASSRMTGGAGETQYF.

This clonotype was counted at least ten times. J is TRBJ2-3 and V is TRBV7-8; D is possibly TRBD2 (7 bases). The CDR3 is 16 amino acids. The V and J ends lost 7 bases and 3 bases respectively, with 20 bases between them. CDR1 and CDR2 (germline): SGHVS, FQNEAQ. The CDR3 is CASNPPQGRATDTQYF. The CDR3 coding sequence is TGTGCCAGCAACCCACCCCAGGGGAGGGCAACAGATACGCAGTATTTT.

This clonotype appeared many times. The V call is TRBV20-1, the J call TRBJ2-1; D gene uncertain. The CDR3 is 12 residues long. Germline CDR1 reads DFQATT; CDR2 reads SNEGSKA (reference sequence). V was clipped by 0 bases and J by 9 bases, with 9 bases between them. CDR3 residues: CSARDLAIEQFF. CDR3 bases: TGCAGTGCTAGAGATCTGGCGATTGAGCAGTTCTTC.

This clonotype was counted at least ten times. DNA of the CDR3: TGTGCCAGCAGTTTGGCAGTTCAAGAGACCCAGTACTTC. Amino acids: CASSLAVQETQYF. The chain uses TRBV7-9 and TRBJ2-5; D not certain. V lost 6 bases, J lost 2 bases, and 10 bases lay in between. This CDR3 region has 13 residues. Germline V gives CDR1 SEHNR, CDR2 FQNEAQ (reference sequence).

As to this clonotype: A clone one base away is much larger, so this may be a read error. The chain has TRBV19 and TRBJ1-5; D might be TRBD1 (6 bases). The germline V gene encodes CDR1 LNHDA and CDR2 SQIVND (reference sequence). CDR3 length: 16 amino acids. CDR3 loop: CASSIVGGNSNQPQDF. The CDR3 DNA reads as TGTGCCAGTAGTATAGTCGGGGGCAATAGCAATCAGCCCCAGGATTTT.

This clonotype was found a few times. V and J are TRBV7-9 and TRBJ2-2, with D perhaps TRBD2 (6 bases). Germline CDR1 SEHNR, CDR2 FQNEAQ (reference sequence). V was pared by 6 bases and J by 1 base, with 15 bases between. The CDR3 is 16 amino acids. CDR3 sequence reads: CASSSARTMNTGELFF. The CDR3, as DNA: TGTGCCAGCAGTTCCGCCCGGACTATGAACACCGGGGAGCTGTTTTTT.

This clonotype appeared a few times. The chain couples TRBV7-2 to TRBJ2-3; TRBD2 matches 8 bases. The CDR3 is made up of 13 amino acids. CDR1 is SGHTA and CDR2 is FQGNSA in the germline V gene. The ends lost 6 bases at V and 8 bases at J; junction bases unmatched: 7. CDR3 coding DNA: TGTGCCAGCAGAGATAGCGGGACGGGTACGCAGTATTTT. It translates to CASRDSGTGTQYF. The full variable domain, with the rest looked up from reference TRBV7-2 and TRBJ2-3, is GAGVSQSPSNKVTEKGKDVELRCDPISGHTALYWYRQSLGQGLEFLIYFQGNSAPDKSGLPSDRFSAERTGGSVSTLTIQRTQQEDSAVYLCASRDSGTGTQYFGPGTRLTVL.

This clonotype was observed a single time. A much larger clone is a single base away; this may be a read error. The chain has TRBV29-1 and TRBJ2-1, with a weak D call TRBD2 (5 bases). Germline V CDR1 and CDR2: SQVTM, ANQGSEA. This CDR3 is built from 14 residues. This CDR3 is CSVGQRSSYNEQSF. The CDR3, as DNA: TGCAGCGTAGGCCAGCGGAGCTCCTACAATGAGCAGTCCTTC.

Concerning this clonotype: Possible read error: a much larger clone is one base away. The chain carries TRBV16 and TRBJ2-1; 8 nucleotides match TRBD1. The germline V gene encodes CDR1 KGHSY and CDR2 FQNENV. CDR3 size: 16 residues. DNA for the CDR3: TGTGCCATCAGCCAATCGACAGGGGCGTCCTACAATGAGCAGTTCTTC. Protein product: CAISQSTGASYNEQFF. Full variable domain (outside the CDR3, taken from reference TRBV16 and TRBJ2-1): GEEVAQTPKHLVRGEGQKAKLYCAPIKGHSYVFWYQQVLKNEFKFLISFQNENVFDETGMPKERFSAKCLPNSPCSLEIQATKLEDSAVYFCAISQSTGASYNEQFFGPGTRLTVL.

The chain couples TRBV27 to TRBJ2-1; the match to TRBD1 covers 12 bases. The CDR3 contains 17 residues. The V segment lost 4 bases and the J segment 7 bases; nucleotides outside the gene matches: 11. Germline V gene lookup returns CDR1 MNHEY and CDR2 SMNVEV (reference sequence). The CDR3 protein is CASSSRSGTGGLNEQFF. The DNA of the CDR3 is TGTGCCAGCAGTTCACGCTCCGGGACAGGGGGCTTGAATGAGCAGTTCTTC.

This clonotype was detected only a few times. This chain links TRBV4-3 with TRBJ2-7; 10 bases are shared with TRBD2. V lost 0 bases and J lost 4; bases outside the gene matches: 9. Germline CDR1 LGHNA, CDR2 YSLEER. The CDR3 has 17 residues. DNA of the CDR3: TGCGCCAGCAGCCAAGAAAGCGGGAGGGCCGGTGAGTACGAGCAGTACTTC. It translates to CASSQESGRAGEYEQYF.

Points on this clonotype: A much more abundant neighbour one base away suggests this may be a read error. The chain carries TRBV7-6 and TRBJ1-5; D is unresolved. Germline CDR1 and CDR2: SGHVS and FNYEAQ. V was pared by 5 bases and J by 5 bases, with 7 bases between. This CDR3 region has 12 residues. In nucleotides, the CDR3 is TGTGCCAGCAGCAGCGGGGATCAGCCCCAGCATTTT. This codes for CASSSGDQPQHF.